A selection of T cell receptor beta chains follows, all from one sample in a study of T cells in localized non-small cell lung cancer. The table came from immunoSEQ multiplex PCR; TCRdb's copy has only in-frame clones and leaves some out. The data hold some 960 clones, with roughly 34% observed a single time. Sequencing was performed on normal lung tissue next to the tumor, taken before any cancer treatment. These receptor sequences come from a male donor aged 60 or older with stage II squamous cell lung carcinoma. Each CDR3 is given with its conserved first and last residue. The D gene is left open where the match is weak. A row's size may be missing; if present it is once, few, many or a size class.

NA | TRBJ2-2 | NA | TRBV19 | TGTGCCAGTAGTAACCCGAACACCGGGGAGCTGTTTTTT | CASSNPNTGELFF
few | TRBJ1-2 | NA | TRBV9 | TGTGCCAGCTCCCTCCGGGACCTTAGTGGCTACACCTTC | CASSLRDLSGYTF
few | TRBJ1-5 | NA | TRBV11-3 | TGTGCCAGCAGCAGTAGCAGGGTAGGTCAGCCCCAGCATTTT | CASSSSRVGQPQHF
large | TRBJ2-2 | NA | TRBV6-8 | TGTGCCAGCAGCCTGACAGGTCCTTCGAACACCGGGGAGCTGTTTTTT | CASSLTGPSNTGELFF
few | TRBJ1-3 | NA | TRBV6-8 | TGTGCCAGCAGTCTCAGGGTGACCTCTGGAAACACCATATATTTT | CASSLRVTSGNTIYF
few | TRBJ1-2 | NA | TRBV19 | TGTGCCAGTAGTATCCCCCTGGACTTAGGGTATGGCTACACCTTC | CASSIPLDLGYGYTF
medium-sized | TRBJ2-1 | NA | TRBV11-3 | TGTGCCAGCAGCTTAGATCGCGCAGGGCGGGGTTACAATGAGCAGTTCTTC | CASSLDRAGRGYNEQFF
NA | TRBJ2-5 | NA | TRBV18 | TGTGCCAGCTCACCAAAGGGGGGAGGCGAGACCCAGTACTTC | CASSPKGGGETQYF
NA | TRBJ2-1 | TRBD2 | TRBV28 | TGTGCCAGCAGTACGGGACTAGTACACAATGAGCAGTTCTTC | CASSTGLVHNEQFF
NA | TRBJ1-4 | NA | TRBV19 | TGTGCCAGTATCCGGAGACACTCTTTTAATGAAAAACTGTTTTTT | CASIRRHSFNEKLFF
medium-sized | TRBJ1-5 | NA | TRBV11-3 | TGTGCCAGCAGCTTGTCTAAAGGTGACAGCCGCAATCAGCCCCAGCATTTT | CASSLSKGDSRNQPQHF
NA | TRBJ2-5 | TRBD1 | TRBV11-3 | TGTGCCAGCAGCAGAGACAGGGACGGAGAGACCCAGTACTTC | CASSRDRDGETQYF
NA | TRBJ1-5 | TRBD1 | TRBV29-1 | TGCAGCGTTGGAGAGACAGGGAGGCAGCCCCAGCATTTT | CSVGETGRQPQHF
NA | TRBJ1-1 | NA | TRBV14 | TGTGCCAGCAGCGAGACAGTTAAAGCTTTCTTT | CASSETVKAFF
NA | TRBJ1-1 | NA | TRBV6-8 | TGTGCCAGCAGCCTCTATGGGAACACTGAAGCTTTCTTT | CASSLYGNTEAFF
few | TRBJ2-1 | TRBD2 | TRBV29-1 | TGCAGCGTCGGGACTAGCGATATTGAGCAGTTCTTC | CSVGTSDIEQFF
few | TRBJ1-4 | NA | TRBV6-8 | TGTGCCAGCAGTTACTCAAGCTCCCCTAATGAAAAACTGTTTTTT | CASSYSSSPNEKLFF
NA | TRBJ2-2 | NA | TRBV28 | TGTGCCAGCACCGAGGGACGGAGGAACACCGGGGAGCTGTTTTTT | CASTEGRRNTGELFF
once | TRBJ2-2 | TRBD1 | TRBV5-1 | TGCGCCAGCAGCTTCGGACAGGGAGACACCGGGGAGCTGTTTTTT | CASSFGQGDTGELFF
NA | TRBJ1-2 | TRBD1 | TRBV28 | TGTGCCAGCAGGACAGGGTCTCCTAACTATGGCTACACCTTC | CASRTGSPNYGYTF
NA | TRBJ2-2 | TRBD2 | TRBV30 | TGTGCCTGGAGTGTAGCTAGCGGGGGGTTCGAGGAGCTGTTTTTT | CAWSVASGGFEELFF
few | TRBJ2-3 | TRBD2 | TRBV6-8 | TGTGCCAGCAGGGGACTAGCGGGAGGAGGTACGCAGTATTTT | CASRGLAGGGTQYF
NA | TRBJ2-2 | NA | TRBV18 | TGTGCCAGCTCACTGGTTCAGGGAGACACCGGGGAGCTGTTTTTT | CASSLVQGDTGELFF
few | TRBJ2-7 | NA | TRBV30 | TGTGCCTGGAGTGTACGATCAGGGCCCCACGAGCAGTACTTC | CAWSVRSGPHEQYF
medium-sized | TRBJ2-3 | TRBD2 | TRBV6-8 | TGTGCCAGCAGGGAGCGGGGGGGCCCGGTGATGGATACGCAGTATTTT | CASRERGGPVMDTQYF
NA | TRBJ1-1 | NA | TRBV4-1 | TGCGCCAGCAGCCATGATGCAGGAACCACTGAAGCTTTCTTT | CASSHDAGTTEAFF
NA | TRBJ1-4 | NA | TRBV18 | TGTGCCAGCTCACCTTCCCGCGAAAAACTGTTTTTT | CASSPSREKLFF
few | TRBJ1-2 | NA | TRBV6-8 | TGTGCCAGCAGTCGGCTGGAGGCTAACTATGGCTACACCTTC | CASSRLEANYGYTF
NA | TRBJ1-5 | NA | TRBV19 | TGTGCCAGTAGTATGTGGAGGGAAGATCAGCCCCAGCATTTT | CASSMWREDQPQHF
NA | TRBJ2-3 | TRBD2 | TRBV14 | TGTGCCAGCAGCCGCGGACTAGCGGCTAGCACAGATACGCAGTATTTT | CASSRGLAASTDTQYF
NA | TRBJ1-1 | NA | TRBV19 | TGTGCCAGTAGTATGGCCACCATGATCTCCACTGAAGCTTTCTTT | CASSMATMISTEAFF
NA | TRBJ1-2 | TRBD1 | TRBV28 | TGTGCCAGCAGAAGGGACAGTCGCTATGGCTACACCTTC | CASRRDSRYGYTF
NA | TRBJ2-7 | TRBD2 | TRBV28 | TGTGCCAGTATCCAACGGGGACTAGCGGGAGGGCGGGGTTACGAGCAGTACTTC | CASIQRGLAGGRGYEQYF
NA | TRBJ1-1 | NA | TRBV19 | TGTGCCAGTAAATTTCAGGGGCGCGTGGACACTGAAGCTTTCTTT | CASKFQGRVDTEAFF
few | TRBJ1-4 | TRBD1 | TRBV6-8 | TGTGCCAGCAGTTATACCCAGGGGGGTGAAAAACTGTTTTTT | CASSYTQGGEKLFF
NA | TRBJ1-6 | NA | TRBV19 | TGTGCCAGTAAGAAGGGGGAGGGCTCCTATAATTCACCCCTCCACTTT | CASKKGEGSYNSPLHF